The 20 T cell receptor beta chains reported below all come from one sample, sequenced in a study of T cell changes during pregnancy in multiple sclerosis. This table comes from immunoSEQ multiplex PCR, and its TCRdb copy is limited to in-frame clones, with some not included. The sample consists of roughly 49,000 clones, about 90% of them appearing once. Material: CD4+ T cells from peripheral blood mononuclear cells, obtained in the second trimester of pregnancy. All receptors derive from a female donor in good health, enrolled as a control in a pregnancy study.

The chain uses TRBV18 and TRBJ1-3; 8 nucleotides match TRBD1. The CDR3 has 16 residues. The V gene's germline CDR1 is KGHSH and CDR2 LQKENI. Trimming cost V 4 bases and J 0 bases; bases outside gene matches: 5. CDR3 amino acids: CASSRPGQVSGNTIYF. CDR3 nucleotides: TGTGCCAGCTCACGTCCGGGACAGGTCTCTGGAAACACCATATATTTT.

The rearrangement uses TRBV5-1 and TRBJ2-6, with D perhaps matching TRBD1 (6 bases). Trimming stripped 3 bases from V and 3 bases from J, with 10 bases between. CDR1 is SGHRS and CDR2 is YFSETQ in the germline V gene. This CDR3 has 15 amino acids. CDR3 in amino acids: CASSSKGGGANVLTF. DNA of the CDR3: TGCGCCAGCAGCTCCAAAGGGGGTGGGGCCAACGTCCTGACTTTC.

The rearrangement links TRBV5-1 to TRBJ1-1; no clear D gene. Trimming took 0 bases from V and 2 from J, leaving 11 bases between them. CDR1 is SGHRS, CDR2 YFSETQ, per germline. The CDR3 length is 15 residues. CDR3 sequence: CASSLVFRGNTEAFF. Written as DNA, the CDR3 is TGCGCCAGCAGCTTGGTATTTCGAGGTAACACTGAAGCTTTCTTT.

V gene TRBV7-2 combines with J gene TRBJ2-1, with D hard to call. This CDR3 has 13 amino acids. The germline gives CDR1 SGHTA, CDR2 FQGNSA. The V end was cut by 1 base, the J end by 10 bases, with 11 bases between. In DNA, the CDR3 is TGTGCCAGCAGCTTAGGCAGGTTAAGGGAGCAGTTCTTC. Its protein is CASSLGRLREQFF. Using reference TRBV7-2 and TRBJ2-1 for the parts outside the CDR3, the full variable domain is GAGVSQSPSNKVTEKGKDVELRCDPISGHTALYWYRQSLGQGLEFLIYFQGNSAPDKSGLPSDRFSAERTGGSVSTLTIQRTQQEDSAVYLCASSLGRLREQFFGPGTRLTVL.

This clone was counted once. V gene TRBV7-2 combines with J gene TRBJ1-5; the D gene is possibly TRBD1 (6 bases). This CDR3 contains 14 residues. V lost 5 bases and J lost 4, with 12 bases in between. CDR1 and CDR2 from the germline V gene are SGHTA and FQGNSA. CDR3 region: CASSQDRLNQPQHF. CDR3 coding DNA: TGTGCCAGCAGCCAGGACAGACTTAATCAGCCCCAGCATTTT. Using reference TRBV7-2 and TRBJ1-5 for the parts outside the CDR3, the full variable domain is GAGVSQSPSNKVTEKGKDVELRCDPISGHTALYWYRQSLGQGLEFLIYFQGNSAPDKSGLPSDRFSAERTGGSVSTLTIQRTQQEDSAVYLCASSQDRLNQPQHFGDGTRLSIL.

The chain links TRBV15 to TRBJ2-3; 13 nucleotides line up with TRBD2. This CDR3 has 17 amino acids. Germline CDR1 and CDR2: LNHNV and YYDKDF (reference sequence). Trimming at V came to 5 bases and at J to 2 bases, leaving 7 bases not matched to a gene. Written as DNA, the CDR3 is TGTGCCACCAGCGGAGCACTAGCGGGGGGGCTCACAGATACGCAGTATTTT. This codes for CATSGALAGGLTDTQYF.

The chain links TRBV4-1 to TRBJ1-5; the D gene is possibly TRBD1 (6 bases). Trimming stripped 1 base from V and 2 bases from J, with 9 bases between. The V gene's germline CDR1 is MGHRA and CDR2 YSYEKL. The CDR3 covers 15 residues. The CDR3 protein is CASSQAGDRNQPQHF. In nucleotides, the CDR3 is TGCGCCAGCAGCCAAGCAGGGGACCGCAATCAGCCCCAGCATTTT.

This clone was observed a single time. The chain employs TRBV7-2 and TRBJ1-6; TRBD1 agrees at 7 bases. Germline CDR1 reads SGHTA; CDR2 reads FQGNSA. V shed 1 base and J 4 bases; nucleotides not matched to a gene: 1. The CDR3 contains 15 residues. The CDR3 loop is CASSLVQGYNSPLHF. CDR3 bases: TGTGCCAGCAGCTTAGTACAGGGGTATAATTCACCCCTCCACTTT.

The V call is TRBV7-3, the J call TRBJ2-2; 9 positions match TRBD2. V lost 3 bases to trimming and J lost 8 bases; unmatched junction nucleotides: 4. CDR1 is SGHTA, CDR2 FQGTGA, per germline. The length of the CDR3 is 14 residues. For the CDR3, the DNA is TGTGCCAGCAGCTTGGGACTAGCCAGTGGGGAGCTGTTTTTT. This gives the protein CASSLGLASGELFF.

The chain has TRBV7-9 and TRBJ2-7; TRBD1 aligns across 9 bases. Trimming cost V 7 bases and J 5 bases; bases outside gene matches: 6. This CDR3 is 13 amino acids long. Germline CDR1 SEHNR, CDR2 FQNEAQ (reference sequence). CDR3 sequence (DNA): TGTGCCAGCACCCAGTGGACAGGGGACGAGCAGTACTTC. Encoded protein: CASTQWTGDEQYF.

The chain couples TRBV5-4 to TRBJ1-5, with D tentatively TRBD1 (5 bases). Germline CDR1 and CDR2: SGHNT and YYREEE (reference sequence). V lost 2 bases, J lost 7 bases, and 10 bases lay in between. The CDR3 consists of 13 residues. The CDR3: CASSFDGGQPQHF. CDR3 DNA: TGTGCCAGCAGCTTCGACGGGGGGCAGCCCCAGCATTTT.

V and J are TRBV10-2 and TRBJ2-3, with 11 nucleotides matching TRBD2. Per germline, CDR1 WSHSY and CDR2 SAAADI. The CDR3 consists of 15 residues. V shed 8 bases and J 2 bases; nucleotides not matched to a gene: 6. This CDR3 reads CASHRLAGTTDTQYF. CDR3 nucleotide sequence: TGCGCCAGCCATAGACTAGCGGGGACCACAGATACGCAGTATTTT.

The chain carries TRBV30 and TRBJ2-2, with 7 bases fitting TRBD2. Germline V gene data show CDR1 as GTSNPN and CDR2 as SVGIG (reference sequence). The CDR3 extends over 13 amino acids. J was trimmed by 5 bases and V by 4 bases; bases with no gene match: 4. The DNA for the CDR3 is TGTGCCTGGACTGTGGGAGGGACCGGGGAGCTGTTTTTT. It is translated as CAWTVGGTGELFF.

This rearrangement joins TRBV28 to TRBJ2-7, with D perhaps matching TRBD2 (7 bases). In germline, CDR1 is MDHEN, CDR2 SYDVKM. CDR3 length equals 18 residues. The V and J ends lost 2 bases and 4 bases respectively, with 24 bases between them. The CDR3 sequence is CASSLGEGGLVVVYEQYF. The CDR3 DNA follows: TGTGCCAGCAGTTTAGGGGAGGGGGGGCTTGTAGTTGTGTACGAGCAGTACTTC. The full variable domain, with the rest looked up from reference TRBV28 and TRBJ2-7, is DVKVTQSSRYLVKRTGEKVFLECVQDMDHENMFWYRQDPGLGLRLIYFSYDVKMKEKGDIPEGYSVSREKKERFSLILESASTNQTSMYLCASSLGEGGLVVVYEQYFGPGTRLTVT.

V gene TRBV11-3 combines with J gene TRBJ1-1, with TRBD1 matching over 8 bases. V was pared by 5 bases and J by 10 bases, with 3 bases of the junction left unmatched. The CDR3 has 11 amino acids. Germline CDR1 and CDR2: SGHNT and YENEEA. This CDR3 is CASSQQGGAFF. CDR3 DNA sequence: TGTGCCAGCAGCCAACAGGGGGGAGCTTTCTTT.

This clone was recorded only once. The DNA of the CDR3 is TGTGCCAGCTCGCAGGGTTTGGACACTGAAGCTTTCTTT. Translating it yields CASSQGLDTEAFF. The chain has TRBV18 and TRBJ1-1; possibly TRBD1 for D (5 bases). V lost 6 bases to trimming and J lost 3 bases, with 11 bases between them. The CDR3 extends over 13 amino acids. CDR1 is KGHSH, CDR2 LQKENI, per germline.

V and J are TRBV9 and TRBJ2-1, with D possibly matching TRBD1 (7 bases). This CDR3 is built from 16 residues. Germline values: CDR1 SGDLS, CDR2 YYNGEE. The ends were cut back, 3 bases at V and 5 bases at J, with 18 bases in the middle. The DNA of the CDR3 is TGTGCCAGCAGCGCTAGACAGGGTTGGGGGGACAATGAGCAGTTCTTC. Translated: CASSARQGWGDNEQFF. Full variable domain (outside the CDR3, taken from reference TRBV9 and TRBJ2-1): DSGVTQTPKHLITATGQRVTLRCSPRSGDLSVYWYQQSLDQGLQFLIQYYNGEERAKGNILERFSAQQFPDLHSELNLSSLELGDSALYFCASSARQGWGDNEQFFGPGTRLTVL.

CDR3: CASSVGRGRAGSTDTQYF. The DNA for the CDR3 is TGTGCCAGCAGCGTAGGCCGGGGTAGGGCAGGCAGCACAGATACGCAGTATTTT. The gene calls are TRBV9 and TRBJ2-3, with D possibly being TRBD2 (5 bases). The CDR3 length is 18 residues. The V gene lost 0 bases and the J gene lost 0 bases, with 17 bases spanning the gap. Per the germline V gene, CDR1 is SGDLS and CDR2 is YYNGEE.

This clone was observed once. The gene calls are TRBV11-3 and TRBJ2-7; tentatively, D is TRBD1 (6 bases). Deletions cut 7 bases from V and 0 bases from J, with 13 bases between. This CDR3 has 14 amino acids. Germline loops: CDR1 SGHNT, CDR2 YENEEA. CDR3 nucleotides: TGTGCCAGCACCCCGACAGGCAACTCCTACGAGCAGTACTTC. Translation: CASTPTGNSYEQYF. Complete variable domain (other parts from reference TRBV11-3 and TRBJ2-7): EAGVVQSPRYKIIEKKQPVAFWCNPISGHNTLYWYLQNLGQGPELLIRYENEEAVDDSQLPKDRFSAERLKGVDSTLKIQPAELGDSAVYLCASTPTGNSYEQYFGPGTRLTVT.

This clone showed up just once. This chain joins TRBV19 and TRBJ2-1; D is unresolved. Trimming removed 5 bases from V and 1 base from J, with 12 bases in between. Germline CDR1 reads LNHDA; CDR2 reads SQIVND (reference sequence). The CDR3 has 15 amino acids. CDR3 DNA sequence: TGTGCCAGTAGTCCAGGCGCAAAATCCTACAATGAGCAGTTCTTC. This sequence encodes CASSPGAKSYNEQFF. Full variable domain (rest looked up from reference TRBV19 and TRBJ2-1): DGGITQSPKYLFRKEGQNVTLSCEQNLNHDAMYWYRQDPGQGLRLIYYSQIVNDFQKGDIAEGYSVSREKKESFPLTVTSAQKNPTAFYLCASSPGAKSYNEQFFGPGTRLTVL.